One and the same sample provided the 20 T cell receptor beta chains below, sequenced in a study of shared clonotypes between healthy human individuals. Generated by immunoSEQ multiplex PCR, the TCRdb table keeps only in-frame clones and is missing some. This sample has about 2 million clones, with about 95% found just once. The naive CD8 fraction comprised CD45RO-negative cells positively selected for CCR7 and excluded terminally differentiated effector memory CD45RA+ cells. Source material: naive CD8+ T cells sorted from blood. The origin of the receptors is a man younger than 35 in good health.

J is TRBJ2-2 and V is TRBV2; TRBD2 is a possible D gene (6 bases). V lost 6 bases to trimming and J lost 6 bases, with 20 bases between them. Germline-derived CDR1 and CDR2 are SNHLY and FYNNEI. The CDR3 contains 16 residues. The CDR3 sequence is CASSQLPGEGSGELFF. In DNA form, the CDR3 reads TGTGCCAGCAGCCAGTTACCGGGGGAAGGATCCGGGGAGCTGTTTTTT.

This rearrangement joins TRBV9 to TRBJ2-1; D remains ambiguous. Trimming took off 3 bases at V and 9 bases at J, with 13 bases between the two ends. CDR3 size: 13 residues. Germline CDR1 reads SGDLS; CDR2 reads YYNGEE. Written as DNA, the CDR3 is TGTGCCAGCAGCGGACCCCATAATACTGAGCAGTTCTTC. Translating it yields CASSGPHNTEQFF.

The V call is TRBV25-1, the J call TRBJ2-3; the D call may be TRBD1 or TRBD2 (5 bases each). CDR3 size: 15 residues. Germline CDR1 reads MGHDK; CDR2 reads SYGVNS. Trimming left V 4 bases short and J 0 bases short, with 11 bases between. CDR3 nucleotides: TGTGCCAGCAGTGCCCACTGGGACAGCACAGATACGCAGTATTTT. This sequence encodes CASSAHWDSTDTQYF.

The rearrangement links TRBV7-9 to TRBJ2-1; the D gene could be TRBD1 or TRBD2 (5 bases each). This CDR3 comprises 13 residues. Trimming pared 5 bases from V and 7 bases from J, leaving 12 bases between. From germline, CDR1 is SEHNR and CDR2 FQNEAQ (reference sequence). The CDR3 DNA reads as TGTGCCAGCAGCCACGGGACGGGGAATGAGCAGTTCTTC. This codes for CASSHGTGNEQFF.

The chain uses TRBV30 and TRBJ1-1; D not resolved. The CDR3 runs to 13 residues. V was trimmed by 4 bases and J by 6 bases, leaving 15 bases between them. From germline, CDR1 is GTSNPN and CDR2 SVGIG (reference sequence). CDR3 residues: CAWTEVEDPEAFF. CDR3 in DNA: TGTGCCTGGACGGAGGTGGAGGACCCTGAAGCTTTCTTT.

The gene calls are TRBV4-3 and TRBJ2-7; D remains unclear. V lost 0 bases, J lost 0 bases, and 12 bases lay in between. The CDR3 covers 16 residues. Germline-derived CDR1 and CDR2 are LGHNA and YSLEER. CDR3 nucleotides: TGCGCCAGCAGCCAAGAACTACAGCTTAGCTCCTACGAGCAGTACTTC. Amino acid sequence: CASSQELQLSSYEQYF.

J is TRBJ2-2 and V is TRBV15; D remains ambiguous. The CDR3 length is 16 residues. V lost 0 bases, J lost 0 bases, and 8 bases lay in between. CDR1 LNHNV and CDR2 YYDKDF come from the germline V gene (reference sequence). CDR3 amino acids: CATSREDTPNTGELFF. CDR3 DNA: TGTGCCACCAGCAGAGAAGACACTCCGAACACCGGGGAGCTGTTTTTT.

The CDR3 loop reads CASSLGTDGTYEQYF. The CDR3, as DNA: TGTGCCAGCAGCTTGGGGACGGACGGGACCTACGAGCAGTACTTC. The V gene is TRBV7-6, the J gene TRBJ2-7; possibly TRBD1 or TRBD2 for D (5 bases each). V dropped 3 bases and J dropped 2 bases, with 14 bases sitting between them. CDR1 and CDR2 (germline): SGHVS, FNYEAQ. The CDR3 is 15 residues long.

This sequence joins TRBV5-1 and TRBJ2-2; 8 positions match TRBD1. The CDR3 is made up of 19 amino acids. Germline values: CDR1 SGHRS, CDR2 YFSETQ. V shed 7 bases and J 0 bases; nucleotides not matched to a gene: 17. The DNA for the CDR3 is TGCGCCAGCCAGCCAGGACAGGGAATTATCGGAGCGAACACCGGGGAGCTGTTTTTT. Its translation is CASQPGQGIIGANTGELFF.

The chain employs TRBV5-6 and TRBJ1-1, with a tentative D call TRBD1 (6 bases). The germline gives CDR1 SGHDT, CDR2 YYEEEE. The CDR3 has 14 amino acids. V gave up 0 bases and J gave up 1 base, with 7 bases separating them. CDR3 DNA sequence: TGTGCCAGCAGCTTGGCAGGGGCGAACACTGAAGCTTTCTTT. Protein sequence: CASSLAGANTEAFF.

This clone was seen once. V is TRBV30 and J is TRBJ2-1; weak D call: TRBD2 (6 bases). V was pared by 2 bases and J by 4 bases, with 9 bases between. CDR3 length equals 13 residues. CDR1 and CDR2 (germline): GTSNPN, SVGIG (reference sequence). The CDR3 region is CAWSLLAYNEQFF. The CDR3 coding sequence is TGTGCCTGGAGTCTCCTAGCGTACAATGAGCAGTTCTTC.

The chain has TRBV15 and TRBJ2-3; maybe TRBD2 (6 bases). V gave up 5 bases and J gave up 3 bases, with 12 bases separating them. CDR3 length equals 14 residues. Germline loops: CDR1 LNHNV, CDR2 YYDKDF (reference sequence). CDR3 DNA: TGTGCCACCAGCGTCGGGACTTCGACAGATACGCAGTATTTT. As protein: CATSVGTSTDTQYF. Full variable domain (missing parts from reference TRBV15 and TRBJ2-3): DAMVIQNPRYQVTQFGKPVTLSCSQTLNHNVMYWYQQKSSQAPKLLFHYYDKDFNNEADTPDNFQSRRPNTSFCFLDIRSPGLGDTAMYLCATSVGTSTDTQYFGPGTRLTVL.

As regards this clone: A junction end diverges from the germline sequence, so it may reflect a read error. The chain uses TRBV7-7 and TRBJ2-5; D remains ambiguous. The V gene's germline CDR1 is SSHAT and CDR2 FNYEAQ (reference sequence). This CDR3 has 14 residues. CDR3 bases: TGTGCTAGCAGCTTAGCCCCGAATAGCGAGACCCAGTACTTC. Translation: CASSLAPNSETQYF. Full variable domain (rest looked up from reference TRBV7-7 and TRBJ2-5): GAGVSQSPRYKVTKRGQDVTLRCDPISSHATLYWYQQALGQGPEFLTYFNYEAQPDKSGLPSDRFSAERPEGSISTLTIQRTEQRDSAMYRCASSLAPNSETQYFGPGTRLLVL.

The chain joins TRBV9 to TRBJ2-2; D is unresolved. Germline V gene data show CDR1 as SGDLS and CDR2 as YYNGEE. There are 13 residues in the CDR3. The germline V and J ends were trimmed by 3 bases and 6 bases, with 9 bases remaining between them. The DNA of the CDR3 is TGTGCCAGCAGCGGGGTGGACCCCGGGGAGCTGTTTTTT. Protein product: CASSGVDPGELFF.

V is TRBV5-1 and J is TRBJ2-5; 10 bases are shared with TRBD2. Losses at the gene ends were 4 bases for V and 4 bases for J; bases not matched to a gene: 13. The CDR3 spans 17 residues. CDR1 is SGHRS, CDR2 YFSETQ, per germline. The CDR3 DNA reads TGCGCCAGCAGCCCCTTGCCTAGCGGGAGCGTCGGAGAGACCCAGTACTTC. This gives the protein CASSPLPSGSVGETQYF.

The genes are TRBV9 and TRBJ1-4; tentatively, D is TRBD1 (5 bases). CDR3 length: 16 amino acids. Trimming pared 0 bases from V and 5 bases from J, leaving 14 bases between. Germline-derived CDR1 and CDR2 are SGDLS and YYNGEE. CDR3: CASSVGDFGGNEKLFF. The CDR3 nucleotides read TGTGCCAGCAGCGTAGGGGACTTTGGAGGGAATGAAAAACTGTTTTTT.

The chain is built from TRBV6-5 and TRBJ2-3, with 7 bases aligning to TRBD2. Looked up from germline, CDR1 is MNHEY and CDR2 is SVGAGI. V lost 7 bases and J lost 1; bases outside the gene matches: 8. This CDR3 region has 15 residues. The CDR3 reads CASTPGTTGTDTQYF. The CDR3 nucleotides read TGTGCCAGCACCCCTGGGACTACCGGCACAGATACGCAGTATTTT.

Notes on this clone: Different DNA sequences within this sample yield the same CDR3. CDR3 nucleotides: TGTGCCAGCAGCGTAGGGGCTAGTGGTGAGCAGTTCTTC. This sequence encodes CASSVGASGEQFF. This rearrangement joins TRBV9 to TRBJ2-1, with no clear D. V was cut by 0 bases and J by 9 bases, with 10 bases left in between. From germline, CDR1 is SGDLS and CDR2 YYNGEE. The CDR3 has 13 residues.

This clone has more than one count but fewer than ten. This same CDR3 is encoded by further DNA sequences in the sample. The V and J genes are TRBV7-9 and TRBJ2-7; D could derive from TRBD1 or TRBD2 (5 bases each). Germline V CDR1 and CDR2: SEHNR, FQNEAQ (reference sequence). Trimming cost V 2 bases and J 2 bases, with 7 bases left between them. This CDR3 is built from 13 residues. CDR3 sequence (DNA): TGTGCCAGCAGCTTAAGGGGACCCTACGAGCAGTACTTC. Protein: CASSLRGPYEQYF.

This sequence joins TRBV5-1 and TRBJ1-1; D unclear. V was pared by 0 bases and J by 0 bases, with 15 bases between. The germline V gene has CDR1 SGHRS and CDR2 YFSETQ. This CDR3 region has 17 residues. CDR3 in amino acids: CASSLGAGPLLNTEAFF. CDR3 DNA: TGCGCCAGCAGCTTGGGGGCAGGACCTTTGCTGAACACTGAAGCTTTCTTT.